This T cell receptor delta chain is from a study of gamma-delta T cells after stem cell transplantation. This CDR3 is 19 amino acids long. From germline, CDR1 is GEAIGNYY and CDR2 EKD. TCRdb reran clone calling via CATT on the RT-PCR reads. Of over 2,500 delta-chain clones in the sample, about 1.9% were seen once. Of note for this clone: A read error is the likely source, as a far larger clone sits one nucleotide away. This sample includes further DNA sequences coding for the same CDR3.

This sequence was found in a human donor. It is not recorded whose cells these are; they may come from a transplant donor. The specimen was gamma-delta T cells. The chain combines TRDV2 with TRDJ1, with 13 bases aligning to TRDD3. This CDR3 is CACDTSFTGGYAHFDKLIF. The CDR3 DNA reads as TGTGCCTGTGACACGAGCTTCACTGGGGGATACGCGCACTTCGATAAACTCATTTTT.